This T cell receptor beta chain is from a study of cytomegalovirus exposure and HLA in healthy donors. Regarding the study as a whole: Among TCR beta chains of equal frequency, HLA-associated ones were more clonally expanded in a later analysis.

Germline V gene sequence: CDR1 MNHEY, CDR2 SVGAGI. With 2 bases clipped from V and 2 bases from J, the junction kept 4 bases outside the gene matches. This CDR3 has 15 residues. PCR amplification relied on 60 Vbeta primers (plus 13 Jbeta primers). This table comes from immunoSEQ multiplex PCR, and its TCRdb copy is limited to in-frame clones, with some not included. This table holds just over 150,000 clones, roughly four fifths found once. This clone was found a few times. Its target is unknown. The origin of this receptor is a woman in her forties in good health and CMV-seronegative. The sequenced sample consisted of PBMCs. The chain recombines TRBV6-5 with TRBJ1-1, with 8 bases lining up with TRBD1. As DNA, the CDR3 is TGTGCCAGCAGTTACACCGGACAGGGAAACACTGAAGCTTTCTTT. It encodes CASSYTGQGNTEAFF.